This T cell receptor (beta chain) was identified in a study of T cell responses to AZD1222 COVID-19 vaccine. Profiling relied on immunoSEQ multiplex PCR, and the TCRdb table lists in-frame clones only, not all of them. The data hold about 73,000 clones, with approximately 89% observed a single time. Regarding this clone: Its antigen remains unidentified.

Deletions cut 5 bases from V and 4 bases from J, with 15 bases between. The CDR3 is 15 residues long. In germline, CDR1 is MNHEY, CDR2 SMNVEV (reference sequence). Overall study results and limits: The peak T cell response came first, and repertoires were sampled only after it. Mapped onto spike, vaccine-associated CD4 TCRs spanned it and were dominant at 160-218 and 743-854.

This chain connects TRBV27 to TRBJ2-1; D might be TRBD2 (6 bases). Specimen: peripheral blood, collected 28 days after the second AZD1222 dose. This TCR was recovered from an adult who received the AZD1222 COVID-19 vaccine. The CDR3, as DNA: TGTGCCAGCAGTCGAGGCAGCGGGCCGTACAATGAGCAGTTCTTC. Its protein product is CASSRGSGPYNEQFF.